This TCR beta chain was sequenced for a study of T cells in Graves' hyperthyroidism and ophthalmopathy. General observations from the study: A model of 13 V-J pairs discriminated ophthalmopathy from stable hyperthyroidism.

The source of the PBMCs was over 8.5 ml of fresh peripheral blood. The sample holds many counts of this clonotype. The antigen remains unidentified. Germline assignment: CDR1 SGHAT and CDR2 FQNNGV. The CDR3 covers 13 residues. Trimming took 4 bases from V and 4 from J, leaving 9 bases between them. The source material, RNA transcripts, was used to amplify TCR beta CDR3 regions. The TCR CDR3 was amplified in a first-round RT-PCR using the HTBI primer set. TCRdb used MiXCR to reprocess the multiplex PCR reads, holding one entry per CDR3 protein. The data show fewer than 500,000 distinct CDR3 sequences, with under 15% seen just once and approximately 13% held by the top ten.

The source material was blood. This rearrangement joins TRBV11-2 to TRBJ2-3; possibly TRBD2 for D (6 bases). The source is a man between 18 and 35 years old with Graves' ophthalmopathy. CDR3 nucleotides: TGTGCCAGCAGCTCGCCGGGGGCAGATACGCAGTATTTT. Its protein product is CASSSPGADTQYF.